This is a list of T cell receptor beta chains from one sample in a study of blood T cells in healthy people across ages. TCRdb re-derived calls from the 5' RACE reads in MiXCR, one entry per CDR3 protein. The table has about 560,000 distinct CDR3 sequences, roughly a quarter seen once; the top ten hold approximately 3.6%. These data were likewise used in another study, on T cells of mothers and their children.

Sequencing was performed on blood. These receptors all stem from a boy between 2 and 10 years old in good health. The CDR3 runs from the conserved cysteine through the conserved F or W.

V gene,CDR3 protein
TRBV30,CAWARSYEQYF
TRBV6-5,CASVSGANYGYTF
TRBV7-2,CASSLAGVLAKNIQYF
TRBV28,CASSLGARSETQYF
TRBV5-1,CASSLKGRTDFLRVFF
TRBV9,CASSVGVDNEQFF
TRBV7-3,CARSFGEGAGSCETQYF
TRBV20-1,CSARGQSSYNEQFF
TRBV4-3,CASSQDQGLAETQYF
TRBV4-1,CASSQSWRNFSYEQYF
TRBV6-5,CASLGWEKLFF
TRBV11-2,CASSLDHGVLNEKLFF
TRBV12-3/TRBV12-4,CASSYGTGGSGANVLTF
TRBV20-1,CSARVLGYTF
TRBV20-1,CSARTGLSYNSPLHF
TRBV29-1,CSASRRQGEIEQFF
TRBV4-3,CASSQDRRQNTGELFF
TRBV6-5,CANLAMREDYEQYF
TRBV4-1,CASSQVRGRLDGYTF
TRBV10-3,CASQGAGELFF
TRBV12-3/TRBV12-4,CASSYMTSRDGSSKPQHF
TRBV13,CASSRAGASDGNIQYF
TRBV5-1,CASSSGSSSYNSPLHF
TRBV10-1,CASIYNSYNSPLHF
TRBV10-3,CAISEGWGRTTSYEQYF